This entry lists 30 T cell receptor beta chains sequenced from one sample in a study of OX40 agonist ivuxolimab in advanced cancers. The library relied on the immunoSEQ multiplex PCR assay. As stored in TCRdb, this immuneACCESS dataset retains in-frame rearrangements with V and J assigned. A fraction of the clones does not appear; measured against another copy, unresolved V genes explain less than half of the discrepancy, and the remainder lacks a known reason. The sample table shows tens of thousands of clones, and 81% are seen once. The leading ten clones occupy approximately 21% of the sample. The sequencing here drew on CD4+ or CD8+ T cells sorted from blood, taken in a trial of the OX40 agonist ivuxolimab. These receptors were collected from an adult with an advanced solid tumor such as melanoma, head and neck, liver or kidney cancer.

CDR3 nucleotides: TGTGCCAGCAGCCCCCGGTCGGACTCTGGAAACACCATATATTTT. Encoded protein: CASSPRSDSGNTIYF. The rearrangement uses TRBV4-2 and TRBJ1-3; no clear D gene. This CDR3 spans 15 amino acids. Germline CDR1 and CDR2: LGHNA and YNFKEQ. V lost 4 bases to trimming and J lost 0 bases, with 10 bases between them.

The V call is TRBV30, the J call TRBJ2-3; D is possibly TRBD1 or TRBD2 (5 bases each). V was pared by 5 bases and J by 4 bases, with 10 bases between. CDR1 is GTSNPN and CDR2 is SVGIG in the germline V gene (reference sequence). The CDR3 has 12 amino acids. This CDR3 reads CAWGDQADTQYF. The DNA for the CDR3 is TGTGCCTGGGGGGACCAAGCAGATACGCAGTATTTT.

CDR3 amino acids: CASSFQGLSGTEAFF. The CDR3 DNA reads TGTGCCAGCAGTTTCCAGGGGTTGAGTGGGACTGAAGCTTTCTTT. The V call is TRBV6-5, the J call TRBJ1-1, with D possibly being TRBD1 (6 bases). This CDR3 has 15 residues. The ends were cut back, 4 bases at V and 5 bases at J, with 17 bases in the middle. In germline, CDR1 is MNHEY, CDR2 SVGAGI.

The V and J genes are TRBV6-1 and TRBJ2-3, with a weak D call TRBD2 (6 bases). Trimming left V 1 base short and J 6 bases short, with 8 bases between. The germline gives CDR1 MNHNS, CDR2 SASEGT. The CDR3 is 13 residues long. The CDR3 loop is CASSEGGIDTQYF. CDR3 DNA: TGTGCCAGCAGTGAAGGCGGGATTGATACGCAGTATTTT.

This rearrangement joins TRBV4-1 to TRBJ1-4; D gene unclear. Germline V gene lookup returns CDR1 MGHRA and CDR2 YSYEKL. Trimming cost V 4 bases and J 6 bases, with 12 bases left between them. The CDR3 totals 14 residues. The CDR3 DNA is TGCGCCAGCAGCCTGCGATGGGCGGATGAAAAACTGTTTTTT. Translation: CASSLRWADEKLFF.

V gene TRBV21-1 combines with J gene TRBJ2-7. TRBV21-1 is deemed a pseudogene. CDR3 length: 13 residues. The DNA for the CDR3 is TGTGCCAGCAGCAAAGATCAAGGCTTCGAGCAGTACTTC. Residues: CASSKDQGFEQYF.

The chain employs TRBV2 and TRBJ2-1, with 7 bases that match TRBD2. With V trimmed by 5 bases and J by 4 bases, 11 bases remained unmatched. There are 16 residues in the CDR3. From germline, CDR1 is SNHLY and CDR2 FYNNEI. The CDR3 DNA reads TGTGCCAGCAGTCCCCTAAGGCGGGAGAAGTACAATGAGCAGTTCTTC. Its translation: CASSPLRREKYNEQFF.

V usage is TRBV9 and J usage is TRBJ1-2; D remains unclear. The germline V and J ends were trimmed by 4 bases and 4 bases, with 20 bases remaining between them. The CDR3 is made up of 16 amino acids. Germline V lookup: CDR1 SGDLS, CDR2 YYNGEE. CDR3 in DNA: TGTGCCAGCAGCCCACTCTCGGACCCCAAGGTCTATGGCTACACCTTC. Translated, it gives CASSPLSDPKVYGYTF.

This clone was seen only once. The V call is TRBV25-1, the J call TRBJ2-2; D perhaps matches TRBD1 (5 bases). There are 15 residues in the CDR3. The germline gives CDR1 MGHDK, CDR2 SYGVNS. The V and J ends lost 4 bases and 1 base respectively, with 10 bases between them. The CDR3 bases are TGTGCCAGCAGTGTAGGGGCGGTGAACACCGGGGAGCTGTTTTTT. Translated, it gives CASSVGAVNTGELFF.

The V and J genes are TRBV7-2 and TRBJ1-5; D is ambiguous. CDR1 is SGHTA and CDR2 is FQGNSA in the germline V gene. The V and J ends lost 0 bases and 6 bases respectively, with 3 bases between them. The CDR3 contains 12 residues. CDR3 nucleotides: TGTGCCAGCAGCTTAGCGCCTCAGCCCCAGCATTTT. Residues: CASSLAPQPQHF.

This chain joins TRBV9 and TRBJ1-4, with TRBD1 identical over 7 bases. The CDR3 has 14 amino acids. Looked up from germline, CDR1 is SGDLS and CDR2 is YYNGEE. The V and J ends lost 0 bases and 8 bases, in that order; junction bases with no gene match: 4. The CDR3 here is CASSVGGQREKLFF. DNA of the CDR3: TGTGCCAGCAGCGTAGGGGGACAGCGGGAAAAACTGTTTTTT.

The chain has TRBV5-1 and TRBJ2-5; a weak D match, TRBD2 (6 bases). The last part of the DNA fits TRBJ2-7 better; the J call may be wrong. The CDR3 is made up of 16 amino acids. Germline-derived CDR1 and CDR2 are SGHRS and YFSETQ. The CDR3: CASSWDGGLTNSEQYF. CDR3 nucleotide sequence: TGCGCCAGCAGCTGGGACGGGGGATTAACAAATTCCGAGCAGTACTTC.

The genes are TRBV18 and TRBJ2-1; TRBD2 might be the D (5 bases). Germline V CDR1 and CDR2: KGHSH, LQKENI. This CDR3 is 13 amino acids long. The V and J ends lost 6 bases and 2 bases respectively, with 8 bases between them. Here the CDR3 reads CASSPGTYNEQFF. The CDR3 DNA reads TGTGCCAGCTCGCCCGGGACCTACAATGAGCAGTTCTTC.

This chain joins TRBV6-1 and TRBJ2-3, with 7 bases fitting TRBD1. Germline V gives CDR1 MNHNS, CDR2 SASEGT. This CDR3 spans 14 amino acids. J lost 4 bases, V lost 6 bases, and 7 bases had no gene match. The CDR3 region is CASRTGPRADTQYF. The CDR3 nucleotides read TGTGCCAGCAGGACAGGGCCCCGGGCAGATACGCAGTATTTT.

The CDR3 sequence is CASSASGRTHEQFF. CDR3 nucleotide sequence: TGTGCCAGCAGTGCTAGCGGGAGAACCCATGAGCAGTTCTTC. The chain carries TRBV6-5 and TRBJ2-1; 10 bases match TRBD2. Losses at the gene ends were 5 bases for V and 8 bases for J; bases not matched to a gene: 6. Germline values: CDR1 MNHEY, CDR2 SVGAGI. The CDR3 length is 14 residues.

This chain links TRBV30 with TRBJ2-4, with D possibly TRBD1 on 8 matching bases. With 4 bases removed from V and 4 bases from J, the gap between germline ends came to 17 bases. The CDR3 runs to 15 residues. Germline V gene lookup returns CDR1 GTSNPN and CDR2 SVGIG (reference sequence). CDR3 in amino acids: CAWKQGGTGKNIQYF. The CDR3 DNA follows: TGTGCCTGGAAACAGGGGGGGACGGGGAAAAACATTCAGTACTTC.

This chain connects TRBV5-4 to TRBJ2-2; D is possibly TRBD1 (5 bases). The germline V and J ends were trimmed by 2 bases and 2 bases, with 10 bases remaining between them. In germline, CDR1 is SGHNT, CDR2 YYREEE (reference sequence). The CDR3 is 15 amino acids. This CDR3 is CASSFTGVNTGELFF. CDR3 nucleotide sequence: TGTGCCAGCAGCTTCACAGGAGTAAACACCGGGGAGCTGTTTTTT.

The chain joins TRBV2 to TRBJ2-2, with TRBD2 as a possible D gene (7 bases). V lost 6 bases and J lost 4, with 15 bases in between. This CDR3 contains 15 residues. Germline V gene sequence: CDR1 SNHLY, CDR2 FYNNEI. In DNA form, the CDR3 reads TGTGCCAGCAGAGGGGGGGCGCGATTCACCGGGGAGCTGTTTTTT. Protein product: CASRGGARFTGELFF. Looking up the rest from reference TRBV2 and TRBJ2-2 gives the full variable domain: EPEVTQTPSHQVTQMGQEVILRCVPISNHLYFYWYRQILGQKVEFLVSFYNNEISEKSEIFDDQFSVERPDGSNFTLKIRSTKLEDSAMYFCASRGGARFTGELFFGEGSRLTVL.

This chain uses TRBV27 with TRBJ2-7; D is perhaps TRBD1 (6 bases). From germline, CDR1 is MNHEY and CDR2 SMNVEV (reference sequence). The V end lost 6 bases, the J end lost 2 bases, and 17 bases lay between the germline ends. The CDR3 sequence is 15 residues long. DNA of the CDR3: TGTGCCAGCAGCCCGGTGGGGGCTATACCCTACGAGCAGTACTTC. Amino acids: CASSPVGAIPYEQYF.

The chain couples TRBV11-2 to TRBJ1-5, with TRBD1 matching over 10 bases. CDR1 SGHAT and CDR2 FQNNGV come from the germline V gene. This CDR3 is built from 16 residues. Trimming cost V 6 bases and J 5 bases; bases outside gene matches: 10. For the CDR3, the DNA is TGTGCCAGCAGATCTCCGACAGGGGGCGATGATCAGCCCCAGCATTTT. This gives the protein CASRSPTGGDDQPQHF.

Notes on this clone: No DNA is shown, since the ends of the CDR3 on it are uncertain; the CDR3 is the one TCRdb lists. V is TRBV18 and J is TRBJ1-5. Inclusive of both ends, the CDR3 amounts to 17 amino acids. Germline CDR1 is KGHSH and CDR2 is LQKENI. CDR3 amino acids: CASSPSVRASYDQPQHF.

The V call is TRBV4-2, the J call TRBJ1-2; 9 bases line up with TRBD1. The CDR3 is 14 amino acids. Germline CDR1 LGHNA, CDR2 YNFKEQ. The junction had 5 bases not matched to a gene; V was cut back by 4 bases and J by 5 bases. The CDR3 region is CASSPTGGRYGYTF. DNA of the CDR3: TGTGCCAGCAGCCCGACAGGGGGTCGTTATGGCTACACCTTC.

This CDR3 is CASSAYVGTEAFF. The CDR3 DNA sequence: TGCGCCAGCAGCGCCTACGTGGGGACTGAAGCTTTCTTT. This chain links TRBV5-1 with TRBJ1-1; D gene uncertain. The CDR3 runs 13 residues. Germline V gene sequence: CDR1 SGHRS, CDR2 YFSETQ. The V end was cut by 4 bases, the J end by 5 bases, with 12 bases between.

J is TRBJ2-2 and V is TRBV18; 9 bases match TRBD1. The CDR3 has 16 amino acids. V lost 3 bases to trimming and J lost 6 bases; unmatched junction nucleotides: 8. Looked up from germline, CDR1 is KGHSH and CDR2 is LQKENI. For the CDR3, the DNA is TGTGCCAGCTCACCGGGACAGGGCGTGAATGCCGGGGAGCTGTTTTTT. It translates to CASSPGQGVNAGELFF. Using reference TRBV18 and TRBJ2-2 for the parts outside the CDR3, the full variable domain is NAGVMQNPRHLVRRRGQEARLRCSPMKGHSHVYWYRQLPEEGLKFMVYLQKENIIDESGMPKERFSAEFPKEGPSILRIQQVVRGDSAAYFCASSPGQGVNAGELFFGEGSRLTVL.

This CDR3 reads CASSQGGLAQETQYF. For the CDR3, the DNA is TGTGCCAGCAGCCAGGGAGGACTAGCCCAAGAGACCCAGTACTTC. This chain connects TRBV5-4 to TRBJ2-5, with 8 bases identical to TRBD2. The CDR3 has 15 amino acids. From germline, CDR1 is SGHNT and CDR2 YYREEE (reference sequence). Unmatched junction bases numbered 6, after V lost 4 bases and J lost 1 base. Looking up the rest from reference TRBV5-4 and TRBJ2-5 gives the full variable domain: ETGVTQSPTHLIKTRGQQVTLRCSSQSGHNTVSWYQQALGQGPQFIFQYYREEENGRGNFPPRFSGLQFPNYSSELNVNALELDDSALYLCASSQGGLAQETQYFGPGTRLLVL.

The sample holds one count of this clone. The chain combines TRBV14 with TRBJ2-5; TRBD2 might be the D (5 bases). The CDR3 totals 16 residues. Germline V gives CDR1 SGHDN, CDR2 FVKESK. V lost 3 bases and J 0 bases, leaving 14 bases between the germline ends. CDR3 nucleotide sequence: TGTGCCAGCAGCCAGATCCCGGGGTTGTACCAAGAGACCCAGTACTTC. It codes for CASSQIPGLYQETQYF.

V gene TRBV28 combines with J gene TRBJ1-2, with a possible D match to TRBD1 (5 bases). CDR3 length equals 15 residues. CDR1 and CDR2 (germline): MDHEN, SYDVKM. V was pared by 6 bases and J by 5 bases, with 19 bases between. This chain's CDR3 is CASSVQGRSGYGYTF. The CDR3 DNA reads TGTGCCAGCAGCGTCCAGGGACGGTCAGGGTATGGCTACACCTTC.

As for this clone: Other DNA variants within this sample encode the same CDR3. The chain couples TRBV9 to TRBJ2-7; 7 nucleotides align to TRBD1. Germline values: CDR1 SGDLS, CDR2 YYNGEE. V lost 3 bases to trimming and J lost 2 bases; unmatched junction nucleotides: 2. The CDR3 is made up of 13 amino acids. CDR3 protein: CASSGQGAYEQYF. The CDR3 DNA follows: TGTGCCAGCAGCGGACAGGGTGCCTACGAGCAGTACTTC.

This chain connects TRBV7-9 to TRBJ1-2; tentative D call: TRBD1 (6 bases). The germline CDR1 and CDR2 sequences are SEHNR and FQNEAQ (reference sequence). CDR3 length equals 15 residues. V lost 5 bases and J lost 0, with 13 bases in between. The CDR3 reads CASSPRTEPNYGYTF. The CDR3 nucleotides read TGTGCCAGCAGCCCACGGACAGAGCCTAACTATGGCTACACCTTC. The variable domain in full, with the rest retrieved from reference TRBV7-9 and TRBJ1-2, is DTGVSQNPRHKITKRGQNVTFRCDPISEHNRLYWYRQTLGQGPEFLTYFQNEAQLEKSRLLSDRFSAERPKGSFSTLEIQRTEQGDSAMYLCASSPRTEPNYGYTFGSGTRLTVV.

This clone was seen more than once but under ten times. This chain joins TRBV7-9 and TRBJ2-2; weak D call: TRBD2 (6 bases). There are 14 residues in the CDR3. V lost 1 base to trimming and J lost 5 bases, with 8 bases between them. The germline gives CDR1 SEHNR, CDR2 FQNEAQ (reference sequence). In DNA, the CDR3 is TGTGCCAGCAGCTTAGGCGGGGTGACCGGGGAGCTGTTTTTT. Its protein is CASSLGGVTGELFF.